A selection of T cell receptor beta chains follows, all from one sample in a study of long-term antiretroviral therapy in people with HIV. The method was immunoSEQ multiplex PCR; TCRdb's version includes in-frame clones alone and lacks a portion of them. The profile shows tens of thousands of clones, roughly 82% of them singletons. Sequencing used unsorted PBMCs, obtained 0.3 years after starting antiretroviral therapy. Receptors were obtained from a man younger than 35 with HIV. The CDR3 runs from the conserved cysteine through the conserved F or W. The D gene is left open where the match is weak. Size is stated for part of the rows, as once, few or many counts, or as a class when the clone is expanded.

CDR3nt,CDR3aa,d_gene,v_gene,j_gene,abundance
TGTGCCAGCGGGGGCCAGGGGGGTTACAATGAGCAGTTCTTC,CASGGQGGYNEQFF,-,TRBV9,TRBJ2-1,-
TGTGCCAGCAGCGTAGGGCGGGAGTTTACGTACGAGCAGTACTTC,CASSVGREFTYEQYF,TRBD2,TRBV9,TRBJ2-7,-
TGTGCCAGCAGCTCCGCGGGACGTTTCGGGGAGCTGTTTTTT,CASSSAGRFGELFF,-,TRBV7-9,TRBJ2-2,-
TGTGCCAGCAGCCAGAGGGGGACAGGGGTCCACGAGCAGTACTTC,CASSQRGTGVHEQYF,TRBD1,TRBV4-2,TRBJ2-7,-
TGTGCCAGTAGTATCACGCTAGCGGGACCCCTAAACATTCAGTACTTC,CASSITLAGPLNIQYF,TRBD2,TRBV19,TRBJ2-4,-
TGTGCCAGCAGCCAAGTGTATAAGTTCGGGACCTACAATGAGCAGTTCTTC,CASSQVYKFGTYNEQFF,-,TRBV14,TRBJ2-1,-
TGTGCCAGCAGTCGACCGGTCGTGCCCGGGGAGCTGTTTTTT,CASSRPVVPGELFF,-,TRBV6-5,TRBJ2-2,-
TGTGCCAGCAGTTTATCGGGACTGAACACTGAAGCTTTCTTT,CASSLSGLNTEAFF,-,TRBV27,TRBJ1-1,-
TGTGCCAGTATACCGGGACAGGGGTTTGGCTACACCTTC,CASIPGQGFGYTF,TRBD1,TRBV19,TRBJ1-2,-
TGCGCCAGCAGCCCCCTGGACAGGGAGAATGAAAAACTGTTTTTT,CASSPLDRENEKLFF,TRBD1,TRBV4-1,TRBJ1-4,-
TGTGCCAGCAGTAACCCCCGGGACAGGCGTTTTAGCACAGATACGCAGTATTTT,CASSNPRDRRFSTDTQYF,TRBD1,TRBV27,TRBJ2-3,once
TGTGCCAGCAGCGGGAGACAGGGAATGAACACTGAAGCTTTCTTT,CASSGRQGMNTEAFF,TRBD1,TRBV5-4,TRBJ1-1,-
TGTGCCAGCAGCCAGACAGGGGGCGTGGATACGCAGTATTTT,CASSQTGGVDTQYF,TRBD1,TRBV6-4,TRBJ2-3,-
TGCAGCTTACTAGCGGGACCTAGCTCCTACAATGAGCAGTTCTTC,CSLLAGPSSYNEQFF,TRBD2,TRBV29-1,TRBJ2-1,once
TGCGCCAGCAGCCAAGATTCAGGGGGCAATCAGCCCCAGCATTTT,CASSQDSGGNQPQHF,-,TRBV4-1,TRBJ1-5,-
TGTGCCAGCAGCCCGTTGGGGGGGGGTGGCTACACCTTC,CASSPLGGGGYTF,-,TRBV7-3,TRBJ1-2,once
TGTGCCAGCAGCCAAGATGTGACAGGTTCTGGCAATCAGCCCCAGCATTTT,CASSQDVTGSGNQPQHF,-,TRBV4-2,TRBJ1-5,few
TGTGCCAGCAGCTTAGATTATGCCTATGGCTACACCTTC,CASSLDYAYGYTF,-,TRBV7-2,TRBJ1-2,once
TGTGCCAGCACCCTAGGGACGGGTGGAAACACCATATATTTT,CASTLGTGGNTIYF,-,TRBV6-6,TRBJ1-3,-
TGTGCCAGTAGCAATATCGGGACGAATCAGCCCCAGCATTTT,CASSNIGTNQPQHF,-,TRBV19,TRBJ1-5,-
TGTGCCAGCAGCGCCGGACAGATTGAAGAGACCCAGTACTTC,CASSAGQIEETQYF,-,TRBV9,TRBJ2-5,-
TGCAGCGTTGAAGATGAGGTCCAGGTTGGAGATACGCAGTATTTT,CSVEDEVQVGDTQYF,-,TRBV29-1,TRBJ2-3,-
TGTGCCAGCTCTCAGGGGCGAGCCAAAAACATTCAGTACTTC,CASSQGRAKNIQYF,-,TRBV6-5,TRBJ2-4,-
TGTGCCAGCAGCTTATCGGGACTCCCCTACGAGCAGTACTTC,CASSLSGLPYEQYF,-,TRBV7-9,TRBJ2-7,-
TGTGCCATTGCAGGCAGCCTTAACACCGGGGAGCTGTTTTTT,CAIAGSLNTGELFF,-,TRBV6-5,TRBJ2-2,-
TGCAGCGGAGGGGACAGGGCCTACAATGAGCAGTTCTTC,CSGGDRAYNEQFF,TRBD1,TRBV29-1,TRBJ2-1,-
TGCGCCAGCAGTGAGTCTGAATCAGATACGCAGTATTTT,CASSESESDTQYF,-,TRBV10-1,TRBJ2-3,few
TGTGCCAGCAGTCTAAACAGGAACACTGAAGCTTTCTTT,CASSLNRNTEAFF,-,TRBV6-5,TRBJ1-1,-
TGTGCCAGCAGCTCGGGACGGACTAATTCACCCCTCCACTTT,CASSSGRTNSPLHF,-,TRBV6-5,TRBJ1-6,once
TGTGCCAGCATTTCAGGGGGGCTGGAGACCCAGTACTTC,CASISGGLETQYF,-,TRBV28,TRBJ2-5,-
TGTGCCAGCAGCGTAGACCCGGCGGATACGCAGTATTTT,CASSVDPADTQYF,-,TRBV9,TRBJ2-3,-
TGTGCCAGTAGACCTACACTGAGCTCCTACGAGCAGTACTTC,CASRPTLSSYEQYF,-,TRBV19,TRBJ2-7,-
TGTGCCAGCAGTGATGATCCGGGACAGGGGGGACCCGGTCGAGCTTTCTTT,CASSDDPGQGGPGRAFF,TRBD1,TRBV6-1,TRBJ1-1,-
TGTGCCAGCAGTTACTCGAGGAGGGATAATGGCTACACCTTC,CASSYSRRDNGYTF,-,TRBV6-5,TRBJ1-2,-
TGCAGTGCTAGATTGGGGGCTCAAACCTTC,CSARLGAQTF,-,TRBV20-1,TRBJ1-2,-